What follows are 31 T cell receptor beta chains derived from one specimen sequenced in a study of blood T cells in healthy people across ages. Next came a second PCR, run for roughly 6 to 11 cycles, which used a sample-barcoded 5' primer along with a J-beta primer mix. TCRdb analysed the 5' RACE reads with MiXCR anew, one entry per CDR3 protein. This table holds roughly 1.6 million distinct CDR3 sequences, 34% found once. The sample was blood. The receptors were gathered from a woman aged 25-40 years in good health.

This chain uses TRBV3-1 with TRBJ2-2; 15 bases map to TRBD2. From germline, CDR1 is LGHDT and CDR2 YNNKEL (reference sequence). The J segment lost 6 bases and the V segment lost 0 bases, leaving 5 bases of the junction unmatched. The CDR3 loop spans 18 amino acids. In DNA, the CDR3 is TGTGCCAGCAGCCAAGAAGTGAGGACTAGCGGGAGGGCCGGGGAGCTGTTTTTT. Translating it yields CASSQEVRTSGRAGELFF.

The V call is TRBV15, the J call TRBJ1-1; D not certain. V was trimmed by 3 bases and J by 6 bases, leaving 17 bases between them. The CDR3 runs to 15 residues. CDR1 and CDR2 from the germline V gene are LNHNV and YYDKDF (reference sequence). The CDR3 protein is CATSSNTDFRSEAFF. The CDR3 region has the DNA TGTGCCACCAGCAGTAATACAGATTTTAGGTCTGAAGCTTTCTTT.

This clonotype was detected ten times or more. The V gene is TRBV3-1, the J gene TRBJ2-4; 10 bases are a match to TRBD2. The CDR3 has 13 amino acids. Germline-derived CDR1 and CDR2 are LGHDT and YNNKEL (reference sequence). V was clipped by 7 bases and J by 8 bases; unmatched bases: 5. Here the CDR3 reads CASKTSGNHIQYF. In DNA form, the CDR3 reads TGTGCCAGCAAAACTAGCGGGAACCACATTCAGTACTTC.

The V and J genes are TRBV7-9 and TRBJ1-5, with a possible D match to TRBD1 (5 bases). V was cut by 5 bases and J by 4 bases, with 18 bases left in between. This CDR3 is 16 amino acids long. Germline CDR1 and CDR2: SEHNR and FQNEAQ (reference sequence). The CDR3 is CASSPLAGDTNQPQHF. Here the CDR3 DNA reads TGTGCCAGCAGCCCGTTGGCGGGGGATACTAATCAGCCCCAGCATTTT.

Ten or more counts support this clonotype. The chain couples TRBV3-1 to TRBJ2-5, with D perhaps TRBD2 (6 bases). The length of the CDR3 is 14 residues. V lost 6 bases, J lost 2 bases, and 13 bases lay in between. CDR1 and CDR2 from the germline V gene are LGHDT and YNNKEL (reference sequence). DNA for the CDR3: TGTGCCAGCAGTTTCGTGGGGGGTCAAGAGACCCAGTACTTC. This translates into CASSFVGGQETQYF.

For this clonotype: A much larger clonotype is one base distant, so this may be a read error. This chain joins TRBV29-1 and TRBJ2-5; possibly TRBD2 for D (5 bases). The better agreement between TRBJ2-7 and the DNA end casts doubt on the J call. The CDR3 loop spans 13 amino acids. Germline values: CDR1 SQVTM, CDR2 ANQGSEA. Here the CDR3 DNA reads TGCAGCGTTGAGGAAGCAGGAGGCTACGAGCAGTACTTC. Amino acids: CSVEEAGGYEQYF.

About this clonotype: One junction end does not reproduce the germline sequence, and a read error may be involved. The chain recombines TRBV10-3 with TRBJ2-5, with D perhaps matching TRBD1 or TRBD2 (5 bases each). Germline CDR1 reads ENHRY; CDR2 reads SYGVKD. The CDR3 spans 15 residues. The CDR3 loop is CATSAIPGPRETQYF. CDR3 DNA: TGTGCCACCAGTGCCATACCGGGGCCTCGGGAGACCCAGTACTTC.

This rearrangement joins TRBV24-1 to TRBJ2-3, with D possibly matching TRBD2 (6 bases). There are 12 residues in the CDR3. Germline CDR1 KGHDR, CDR2 SFDVKD. V gave up 9 bases and J gave up 10 bases, with 16 bases separating them. CDR3 sequence: CATQDFTGAQYF. The CDR3 DNA is TGTGCCACCCAGGACTTTACGGGGGCGCAGTATTTT.

The chain couples TRBV6-1 to TRBJ2-1; 8 nucleotides agree with TRBD2. Germline CDR1 is MNHNS and CDR2 is SASEGT. V was clipped by 8 bases and J by 4 bases; unmatched bases: 10. The CDR3 totals 15 residues. In DNA form, the CDR3 reads TGTGCCAGCGGTGTCCGGCGGGGGGTTTACAATGAGCAGTTCTTC. Protein sequence: CASGVRRGVYNEQFF.

The chain carries TRBV7-2 and TRBJ2-3; TRBD1 agrees at 11 bases. This CDR3 has 18 residues. CDR1 is SGHTA, CDR2 FQGNSA, per germline. The V and J ends lost 3 bases and 2 bases, in that order; junction bases with no gene match: 10. CDR3 sequence: CASSFGQGARVYTDTQYF. The DNA of the CDR3 is TGTGCCAGCAGCTTCGGACAGGGGGCACGGGTCTACACAGATACGCAGTATTTT.

The chain links TRBV4-2 to TRBJ2-1; possibly TRBD2 for D (6 bases). The CDR3 totals 14 residues. Germline V lookup: CDR1 LGHNA, CDR2 YNFKEQ. V dropped 1 base and J dropped 7 bases, with 11 bases sitting between them. The CDR3 DNA reads as TGTGCCAGCAGCCAAGGGGCGGGGTGGAATGAGCAGTTCTTC. Translating it yields CASSQGAGWNEQFF.

This clonotype was seen a few times. The CDR3 DNA is TGTGCCAGCAGTCCGCCGCTAGCGGGGGGCCCGGGGGCCAACGTCCTGACTTTC. It specifies CASSPPLAGGPGANVLTF. The rearrangement joins TRBV6-1 to TRBJ2-6; 11 positions match TRBD2. Germline V lookup: CDR1 MNHNS, CDR2 SASEGT. The CDR3 runs 18 residues. Losses at the gene ends were 5 bases for V and 4 bases for J; bases not matched to a gene: 10.

This clonotype was detected ten times or more. The V and J genes are TRBV20-1 and TRBJ2-7, with a weak D call TRBD2 (6 bases). Germline-derived CDR1 and CDR2 are DFQATT and SNEGSKA (reference sequence). The ends were cut back, 5 bases at V and 7 bases at J, with 15 bases in the middle. This CDR3 comprises 12 residues. The CDR3 loop is CSALRDSGEQYF. CDR3 in DNA: TGCAGTGCTCTTCGGGACTCCGGGGAGCAGTACTTC.

V and J are TRBV20-1 and TRBJ1-1; TRBD1 aligns across 7 bases. Trimming removed 2 bases from V and 4 bases from J; junction bases left unmatched: 7. Germline V gene lookup returns CDR1 DFQATT and CDR2 SNEGSKA (reference sequence). The CDR3 totals 14 residues. CDR3 sequence (DNA): TGCAGTGCTAGAAAGGGAGAGGGGGCCACTGAAGCTTTCTTT. Amino acids: CSARKGEGATEAFF.

The chain links TRBV30 to TRBJ2-7; D may be TRBD2 (5 bases). Germline loops: CDR1 GTSNPN, CDR2 SVGIG (reference sequence). The CDR3 has 13 residues. V was pared by 2 bases and J by 5 bases, with 13 bases between. CDR3: CAWSPHGKNEQYF. In DNA form, the CDR3 reads TGTGCCTGGAGTCCCCACGGGAAGAACGAGCAGTACTTC.

This clonotype was counted a single time. This chain connects TRBV5-5 to TRBJ1-2; 7 bases are shared with TRBD1. Germline trimming cut 1 base from V and 3 bases from J; bases unmatched to any gene: 6. Per the germline V gene, CDR1 is SGHKS and CDR2 is YYEKEE (reference sequence). This CDR3 is 15 amino acids long. The CDR3 nucleotides read TGTGCCAGCAGCTTGCCCCCGGGACAGTACTATGGCTACACCTTC. Translated: CASSLPPGQYYGYTF.

This clonotype was seen repeatedly, ten times or more. The rearrangement joins TRBV20-1 to TRBJ2-7; weak D call: TRBD1 (5 bases). Trimming removed 0 bases at V and 6 bases at J, with 6 bases between. The CDR3 is 11 amino acids. Germline CDR1 DFQATT, CDR2 SNEGSKA (reference sequence). CDR3 region: CSARDRAEQYF. The CDR3 coding sequence is TGCAGTGCTAGAGACAGGGCCGAGCAGTACTTC.

The rearrangement uses TRBV5-6 and TRBJ2-7, with D unresolved. The V gene lost 1 base and the J gene lost 5 bases, with 13 bases spanning the gap. This CDR3 has 14 amino acids. CDR1 is SGHDT, CDR2 YYEEEE, per germline. The CDR3 sequence: CASSLFPGYHEQYF. DNA for the CDR3: TGTGCCAGCAGCTTGTTCCCAGGTTATCACGAGCAGTACTTC.

The chain combines TRBV14 with TRBJ2-5; the D gene is possibly TRBD2 (6 bases). V was shortened by 6 bases and J by 11 bases, with 19 bases between the two germline ends. In germline, CDR1 is SGHDN, CDR2 FVKESK. The CDR3 totals 13 residues. CDR3: CASSGDRLGEQYF. Written as DNA, the CDR3 is TGTGCCAGCAGTGGAGACCGACTAGGTGAGCAGTACTTC.

V is TRBV29-1 and J is TRBJ1-2, with D possibly matching TRBD1 (5 bases). V was trimmed by 6 bases and J by 7 bases, leaving 15 bases between them. CDR3 length equals 12 residues. The germline CDR1 and CDR2 sequences are SQVTM and ANQGSEA. CDR3 region: CSVERQICGYTF. CDR3 DNA: TGCAGCGTCGAACGACAGATCTGTGGCTACACCTTC.

The rearrangement links TRBV20-1 to TRBJ2-5; 9 bases map to TRBD1. The J call is uncertain, as TRBJ2-7 better fits the DNA end. From germline, CDR1 is DFQATT and CDR2 SNEGSKA (reference sequence). CDR3 size: 17 residues. DNA of the CDR3: TGCAGTGCTGGTGGGGGGAGCCTCGGGACAGGGTACTACGAGCAGTACTTC. Translation: CSAGGGSLGTGYYEQYF.

The CDR3 nucleotides read TGCAGTGCTAGAGACCGTACGGGGTCTAATGAAAAACTGTTTTTT. Amino acids: CSARDRTGSNEKLFF. J is TRBJ1-4 and V is TRBV20-1; no definite D call. V was shortened by 0 bases and J by 3 bases, with 11 bases between the two germline ends. The CDR3 is made up of 15 amino acids. The germline V gene encodes CDR1 DFQATT and CDR2 SNEGSKA (reference sequence).

The sample holds a few counts of this clonotype. The chain combines TRBV4-1 with TRBJ1-2, with D hard to call. Trimming removed 4 bases at V and 4 bases at J, with 10 bases between. The CDR3 has 13 residues. The germline V gene encodes CDR1 MGHRA and CDR2 YSYEKL. DNA of the CDR3: TGCGCCAGCAGCCGAGGTGCAGTCTATGGCTACACCTTC. Protein product: CASSRGAVYGYTF.

This clonotype was seen more than once but under ten times. This rearrangement joins TRBV11-3 to TRBJ2-7, with TRBD2 identical over 11 bases. Germline CDR1 is SGHNT and CDR2 is YENEEA. The CDR3 is 15 amino acids. J lost 3 bases, V lost 1 base, and 2 bases had no gene match. The DNA of the CDR3 is TGTGCCAGCAGCTTAGCTAGCGGGGGGATCTACGAGCAGTACTTC. Translated: CASSLASGGIYEQYF. The whole variable domain, filled in from reference TRBV11-3 and TRBJ2-7, reads EAGVVQSPRYKIIEKKQPVAFWCNPISGHNTLYWYLQNLGQGPELLIRYENEEAVDDSQLPKDRFSAERLKGVDSTLKIQPAELGDSAVYLCASSLASGGIYEQYFGPGTRLTVT.

In regard to this clonotype: This clone may be a read error of a much larger clone one base away. As the CDR3 is not closed by the conserved phenylalanine or tryptophan, this likely results from a read error. The gene calls are TRBV2 and TRBJ2-5, with TRBD2 identical over 9 bases. The CDR3 loop spans 14 amino acids. With 2 bases clipped from V and 5 bases from J, the junction kept 3 bases outside the gene matches. Germline loops: CDR1 SNHLY, CDR2 FYNNEI. The CDR3 coding sequence is TGTGCCAGCAGTGAACTAGCGGGATGGGAGACCCAGTACCTC. Its translation: CASSELAGWETQYL.

At least ten counts were recorded for this clonotype. V is TRBV7-9 and J is TRBJ2-5; 7 bases fit TRBD1. CDR1 and CDR2 (germline): SEHNR, FQNEAQ (reference sequence). The CDR3 runs 15 residues. V lost 4 bases to trimming and J lost 2 bases; unmatched junction nucleotides: 7. The CDR3 protein is CASSSTGRGQETQYF. CDR3 coding DNA: TGTGCCAGCAGCTCGACAGGGAGAGGGCAAGAGACCCAGTACTTC.

The chain employs TRBV25-1 and TRBJ1-1; D may be TRBD1 (5 bases). Germline CDR1 is MGHDK and CDR2 is SYGVNS. Trimming left V 3 bases short and J 1 base short, with 9 bases between. CDR3 length: 14 residues. DNA of the CDR3: TGTGCCAGCAGTGAGAGGGACTGGAACACTGAAGCTTTCTTT. This translates into CASSERDWNTEAFF.

V gene TRBV20-1 combines with J gene TRBJ2-1; D perhaps matches TRBD2 (6 bases). The CDR3 loop spans 13 amino acids. Trimming stripped 6 bases from V and 3 bases from J, with 12 bases between. In germline, CDR1 is DFQATT, CDR2 SNEGSKA (reference sequence). The CDR3 DNA reads as TGCAGTGCCCGAAGACTAGGCTACAATGAGCAGTTCTTC. Amino acids: CSARRLGYNEQFF.

CDR3 sequence: CASTRDRDQPQHF. The CDR3 bases are TGTGCCAGCACCAGGGACAGGGATCAGCCCCAGCATTTT. V usage is TRBV6-1 and J usage is TRBJ1-5; 9 nucleotides line up with TRBD1. J lost 5 bases, V lost 7 bases, and 3 bases had no gene match. The CDR3 covers 13 residues. Germline lookup yields CDR1 MNHNS and CDR2 SASEGT.

The chain links TRBV9 to TRBJ2-3; perhaps TRBD2 as D (7 bases). Trimming left V 3 bases short and J 5 bases short, with 13 bases between. CDR3 size: 14 residues. Germline assignment: CDR1 SGDLS and CDR2 YYNGEE. The DNA for the CDR3 is TGTGCCAGCAGCGGAGGGGGGGGAAGAGATACGCAGTATTTT. Amino acids: CASSGGGGRDTQYF.

This clonotype has a handful of counts. The chain combines TRBV9 with TRBJ2-7; tentative D call: TRBD1 (6 bases). CDR3 length equals 14 residues. V was clipped by 3 bases and J by 0 bases, with 10 bases between them. Per germline, CDR1 SGDLS and CDR2 YYNGEE. CDR3 sequence reads: CASSGTASSYEQYF. Written as DNA, the CDR3 is TGTGCCAGCAGCGGGACAGCCAGCTCCTACGAGCAGTACTTC. The whole variable domain, filled in from reference TRBV9 and TRBJ2-7, reads DSGVTQTPKHLITATGQRVTLRCSPRSGDLSVYWYQQSLDQGLQFLIQYYNGEERAKGNILERFSAQQFPDLHSELNLSSLELGDSALYFCASSGTASSYEQYFGPGTRLTVT.